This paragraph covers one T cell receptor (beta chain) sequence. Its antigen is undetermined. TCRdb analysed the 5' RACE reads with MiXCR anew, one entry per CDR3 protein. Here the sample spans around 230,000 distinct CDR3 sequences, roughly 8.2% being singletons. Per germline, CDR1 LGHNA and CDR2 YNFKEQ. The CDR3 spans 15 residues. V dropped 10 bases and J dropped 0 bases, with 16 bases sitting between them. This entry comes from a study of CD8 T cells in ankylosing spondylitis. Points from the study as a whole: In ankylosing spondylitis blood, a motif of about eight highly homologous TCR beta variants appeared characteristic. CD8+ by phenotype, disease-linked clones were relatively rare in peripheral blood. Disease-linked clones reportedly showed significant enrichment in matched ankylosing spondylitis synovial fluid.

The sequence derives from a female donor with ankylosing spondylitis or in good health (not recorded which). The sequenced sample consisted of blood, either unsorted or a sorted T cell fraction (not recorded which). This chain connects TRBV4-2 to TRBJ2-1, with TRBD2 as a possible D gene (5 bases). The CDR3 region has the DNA TGTGCCATGAGCCCGGGGAGACTCTCCTACAATGAGCAGTTCTTC. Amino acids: CAMSPGRLSYNEQFF.